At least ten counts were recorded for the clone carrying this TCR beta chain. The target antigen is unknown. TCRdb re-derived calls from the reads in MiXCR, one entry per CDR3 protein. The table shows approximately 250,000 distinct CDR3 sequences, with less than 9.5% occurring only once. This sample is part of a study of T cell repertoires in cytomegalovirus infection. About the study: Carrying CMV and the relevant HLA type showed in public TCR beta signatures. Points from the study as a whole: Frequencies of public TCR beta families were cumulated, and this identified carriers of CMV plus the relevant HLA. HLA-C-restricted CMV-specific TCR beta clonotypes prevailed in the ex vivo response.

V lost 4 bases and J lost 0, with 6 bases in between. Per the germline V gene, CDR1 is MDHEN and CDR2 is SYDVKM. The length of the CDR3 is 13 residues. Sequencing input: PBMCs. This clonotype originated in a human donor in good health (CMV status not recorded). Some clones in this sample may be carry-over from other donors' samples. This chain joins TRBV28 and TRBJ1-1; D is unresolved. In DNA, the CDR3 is TGTGCCAGCAGTTATTCTTTGAACACTGAAGCTTTCTTT. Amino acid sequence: CASSYSLNTEAFF.